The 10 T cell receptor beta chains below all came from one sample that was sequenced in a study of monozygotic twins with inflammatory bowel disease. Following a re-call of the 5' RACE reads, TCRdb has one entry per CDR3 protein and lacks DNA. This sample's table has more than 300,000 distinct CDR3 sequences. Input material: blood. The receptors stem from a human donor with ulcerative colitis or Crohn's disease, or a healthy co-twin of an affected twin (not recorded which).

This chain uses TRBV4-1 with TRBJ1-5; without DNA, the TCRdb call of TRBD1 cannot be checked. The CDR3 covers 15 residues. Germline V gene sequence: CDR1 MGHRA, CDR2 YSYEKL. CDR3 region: CASSQAFGTSGPQHF.

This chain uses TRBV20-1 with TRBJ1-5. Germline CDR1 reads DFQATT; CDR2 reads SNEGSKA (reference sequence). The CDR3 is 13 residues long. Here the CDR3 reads CSALRDGGQPQHF.

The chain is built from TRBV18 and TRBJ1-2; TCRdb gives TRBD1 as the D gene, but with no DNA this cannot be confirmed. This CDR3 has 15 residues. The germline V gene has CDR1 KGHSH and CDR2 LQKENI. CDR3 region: CVSSPPGTGHYGYTF.

The CDR3 region is CASSYGQGAINEQFF. The rearrangement joins TRBV5-1 to TRBJ2-1; TCRdb reports TRBD1, a call that lacks DNA to check it against. Looked up from germline, CDR1 is SGHRS and CDR2 is YFSETQ. The length of the CDR3 is 15 residues.

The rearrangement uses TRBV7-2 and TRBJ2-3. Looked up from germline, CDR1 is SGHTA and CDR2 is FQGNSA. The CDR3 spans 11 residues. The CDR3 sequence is CASSLALPQYF.

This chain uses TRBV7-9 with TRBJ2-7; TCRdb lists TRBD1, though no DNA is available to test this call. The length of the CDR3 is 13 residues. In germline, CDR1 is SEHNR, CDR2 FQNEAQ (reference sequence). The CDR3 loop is CASRTGVSNEQYF.

CDR3 loop: CASSLSAGPTDTQYF. The chain links TRBV7-2 to TRBJ2-3; there is no DNA to check the TCRdb D call of TRBD2. The germline V gene encodes CDR1 SGHTA and CDR2 FQGNSA. The CDR3 has 15 amino acids.

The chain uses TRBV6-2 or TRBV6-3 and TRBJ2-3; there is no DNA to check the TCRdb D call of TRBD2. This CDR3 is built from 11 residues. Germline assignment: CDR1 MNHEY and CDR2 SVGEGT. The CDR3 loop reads CASELEDTQYF.

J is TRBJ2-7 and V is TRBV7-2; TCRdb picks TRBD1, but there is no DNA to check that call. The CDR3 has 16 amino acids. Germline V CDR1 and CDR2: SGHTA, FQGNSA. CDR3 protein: CASSLDQDRIWREQYF.

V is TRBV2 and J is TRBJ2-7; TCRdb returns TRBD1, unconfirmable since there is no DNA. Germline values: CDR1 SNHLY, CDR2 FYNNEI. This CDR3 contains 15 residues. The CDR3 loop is CASSVYGTGGYEQYF.